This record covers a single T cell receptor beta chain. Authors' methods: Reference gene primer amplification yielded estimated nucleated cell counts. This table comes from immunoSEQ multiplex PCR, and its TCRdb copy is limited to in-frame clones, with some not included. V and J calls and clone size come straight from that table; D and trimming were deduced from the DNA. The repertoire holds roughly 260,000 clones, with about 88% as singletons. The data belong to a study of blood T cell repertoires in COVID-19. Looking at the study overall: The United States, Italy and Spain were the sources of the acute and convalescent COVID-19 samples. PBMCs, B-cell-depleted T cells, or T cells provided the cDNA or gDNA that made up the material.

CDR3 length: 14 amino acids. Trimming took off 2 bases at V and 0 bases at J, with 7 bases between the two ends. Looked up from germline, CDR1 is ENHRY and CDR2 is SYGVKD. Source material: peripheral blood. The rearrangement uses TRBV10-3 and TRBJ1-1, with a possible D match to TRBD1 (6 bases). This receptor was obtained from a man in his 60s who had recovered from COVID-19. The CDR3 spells CAISEGTMNTEAFF. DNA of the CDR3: TGTGCCATCAGTGAGGGGACAATGAACACTGAAGCTTTCTTT.